The 9 T cell receptor beta chains in this list originate from one sample, sequenced in a study of blood T cell repertoires in COVID-19. Assay: immunoSEQ multiplex PCR; the TCRdb copy retains only in-frame clones and omits some. The sample consists of hundreds of thousands of clones, nearly 90% of them appearing once. Sequences were obtained from PBMCs or T cells enriched from blood (not recorded which). Every receptor here comes from a woman under 30 with acute COVID-19.

This chain connects TRBV12-3 or TRBV12-4 to TRBJ1-1, with D unclear. CDR3 size: 12 residues. The V and J ends lost 3 bases and 4 bases respectively, with 6 bases between them. The CDR3 nucleotides read TGTGCCAGCAGTTTCGGGGTCACTGAAGCTTTCTTT. This codes for CASSFGVTEAFF.

This rearrangement joins TRBV30 to TRBJ2-1; 8 bases are shared with TRBD2. Germline-derived CDR1 and CDR2 are GTSNPN and SVGIG (reference sequence). This CDR3 spans 14 amino acids. V was clipped by 8 bases and J by 0 bases; unmatched bases: 6. The CDR3 DNA reads as TGTGCCCAAACCGGGACTAGCTCCTACAATGAGCAGTTCTTC. This sequence encodes CAQTGTSSYNEQFF.

Of note for this clone: The same CDR3 is also encoded by other DNA sequences in this sample. This chain uses TRBV30 with TRBJ2-1; 12 positions match TRBD2. CDR1 and CDR2 (germline): GTSNPN, SVGIG (reference sequence). The CDR3 sequence is 13 residues long. Trimming cost V 3 bases and J 7 bases; bases outside gene matches: 1. The CDR3 loop is CAWSLAGGNEQFF. For the CDR3, the DNA is TGTGCCTGGAGCCTAGCGGGGGGGAATGAGCAGTTCTTC.

The chain links TRBV6-5 to TRBJ1-3, with D unresolved. The CDR3 length is 15 residues. Trimming pared 4 bases from V and 0 bases from J, leaving 10 bases between. The germline CDR1 and CDR2 sequences are MNHEY and SVGAGI. CDR3 amino acids: CASSSIQDSGNTIYF. The CDR3 DNA sequence: TGTGCCAGCAGTTCCATACAAGACTCTGGAAACACCATATATTTT.

There are a few counts of this clone. The chain couples TRBV19 to TRBJ1-5, with D possibly TRBD1 on 6 matching bases. With 0 bases removed from V and 6 bases from J, the gap between germline ends came to 12 bases. CDR3 length equals 15 residues. Germline CDR1 reads LNHDA; CDR2 reads SQIVND (reference sequence). Written as DNA, the CDR3 is TGTGCCAGTAGTATAGAAACAGGGATGGGTCAGCCCCAGCATTTT. As protein: CASSIETGMGQPQHF.

The rearrangement joins TRBV2 to TRBJ2-5; D is ambiguous. CDR1 is SNHLY and CDR2 is FYNNEI in the germline V gene. Trimming removed 8 bases at V and 1 base at J, with 11 bases between. The CDR3 runs to 13 residues. CDR3: CASEYTAQETQYF. Here the CDR3 DNA reads TGTGCCAGCGAGTACACAGCCCAAGAGACCCAGTACTTC.

This chain links TRBV28 with TRBJ1-5; a weak D match, TRBD1 (6 bases). CDR3 length: 15 amino acids. Germline-derived CDR1 and CDR2 are MDHEN and SYDVKM. Trimming took off 8 bases at V and 1 base at J, with 15 bases between the two ends. The CDR3 coding sequence is TGTGCCAGCGGACAGCTCTCGGGGAGCAATCAGCCCCAGCATTTT. Residues: CASGQLSGSNQPQHF.

The gene calls are TRBV5-1 and TRBJ2-7; possibly TRBD2 for D (6 bases). CDR3 length: 17 residues. V lost 7 bases and J lost 6, with 29 bases in between. Germline lookup yields CDR1 SGHRS and CDR2 YFSETQ. CDR3 region: CASRRVAGTSYLSEQYF. CDR3 DNA: TGCGCCAGCCGCCGTGTCGCCGGGACTTCCTACCTGAGCGAGCAGTACTTC.

The chain links TRBV14 to TRBJ2-1, with 14 bases lining up with TRBD2. J gave up 2 bases and V 4 bases, and 16 bases lay outside the gene matches. Per germline, CDR1 SGHDN and CDR2 FVKESK. CDR3 length: 21 amino acids. The CDR3 is CASSPRGIRGLAGVPYNEQFF. In DNA, the CDR3 is TGTGCCAGCAGCCCCCGGGGGATCAGGGGACTAGCGGGAGTCCCCTACAATGAGCAGTTCTTC.